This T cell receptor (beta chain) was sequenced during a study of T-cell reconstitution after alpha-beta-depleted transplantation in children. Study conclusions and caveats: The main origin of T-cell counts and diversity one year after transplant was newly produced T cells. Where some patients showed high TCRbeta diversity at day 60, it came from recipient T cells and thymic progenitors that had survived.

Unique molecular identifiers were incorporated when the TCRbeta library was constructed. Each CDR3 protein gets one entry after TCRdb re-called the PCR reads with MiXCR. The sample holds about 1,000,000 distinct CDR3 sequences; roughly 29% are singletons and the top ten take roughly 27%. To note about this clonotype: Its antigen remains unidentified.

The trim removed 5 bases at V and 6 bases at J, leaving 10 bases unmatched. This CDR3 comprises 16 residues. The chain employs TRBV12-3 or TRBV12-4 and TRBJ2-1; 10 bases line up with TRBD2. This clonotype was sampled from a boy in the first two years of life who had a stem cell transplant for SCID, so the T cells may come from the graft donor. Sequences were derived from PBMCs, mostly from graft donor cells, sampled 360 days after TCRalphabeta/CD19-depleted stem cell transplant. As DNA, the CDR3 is TGTGCCAGCAGTCCCAAACCAGCGGGGGGGCCCAATGAGCAGTTCTTC. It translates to CASSPKPAGGPNEQFF.